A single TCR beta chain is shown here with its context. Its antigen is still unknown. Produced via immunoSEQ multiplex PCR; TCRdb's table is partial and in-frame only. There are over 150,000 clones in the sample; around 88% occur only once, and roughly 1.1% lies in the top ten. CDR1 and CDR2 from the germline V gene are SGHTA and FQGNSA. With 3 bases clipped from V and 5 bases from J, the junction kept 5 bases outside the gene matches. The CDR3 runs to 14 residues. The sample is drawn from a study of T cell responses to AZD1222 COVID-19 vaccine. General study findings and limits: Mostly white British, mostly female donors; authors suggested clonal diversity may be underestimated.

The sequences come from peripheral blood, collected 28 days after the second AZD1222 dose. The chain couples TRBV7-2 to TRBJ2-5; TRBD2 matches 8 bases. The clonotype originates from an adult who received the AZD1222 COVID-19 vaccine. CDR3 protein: CASSFRGGSETQYF. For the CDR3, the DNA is TGTGCCAGCAGCTTCCGGGGGGGCAGTGAGACCCAGTACTTC.